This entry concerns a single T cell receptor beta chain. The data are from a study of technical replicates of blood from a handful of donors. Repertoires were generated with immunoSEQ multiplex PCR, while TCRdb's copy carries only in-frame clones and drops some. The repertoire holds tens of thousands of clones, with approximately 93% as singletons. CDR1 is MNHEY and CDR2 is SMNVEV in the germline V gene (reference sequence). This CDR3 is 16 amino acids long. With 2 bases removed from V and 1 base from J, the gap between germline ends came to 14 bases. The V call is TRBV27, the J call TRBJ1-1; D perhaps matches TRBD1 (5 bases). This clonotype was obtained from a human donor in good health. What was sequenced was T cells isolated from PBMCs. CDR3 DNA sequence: TGTGCCAGCAGTTTAGTAGTGCGGGGGGGGAACACTGAAGCTTTCTTT. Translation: CASSLVVRGGNTEAFF.